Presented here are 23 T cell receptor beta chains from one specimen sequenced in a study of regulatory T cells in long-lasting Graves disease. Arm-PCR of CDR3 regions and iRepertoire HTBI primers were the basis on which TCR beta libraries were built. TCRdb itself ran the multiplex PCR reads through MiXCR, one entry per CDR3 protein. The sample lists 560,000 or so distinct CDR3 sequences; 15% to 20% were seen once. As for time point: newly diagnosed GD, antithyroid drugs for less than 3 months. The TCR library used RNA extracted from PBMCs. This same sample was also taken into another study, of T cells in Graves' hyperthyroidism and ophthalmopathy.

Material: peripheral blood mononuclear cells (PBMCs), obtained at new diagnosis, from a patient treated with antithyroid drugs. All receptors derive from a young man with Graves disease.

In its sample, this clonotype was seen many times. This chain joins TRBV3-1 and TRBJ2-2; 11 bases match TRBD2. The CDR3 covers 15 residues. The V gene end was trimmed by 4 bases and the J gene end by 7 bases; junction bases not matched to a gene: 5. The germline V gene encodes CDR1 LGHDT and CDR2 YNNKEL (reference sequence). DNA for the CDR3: TGTGCCAGCAGCCGGCTAGCGGGAGGAAGCGGGGAGCTGTTTTTT. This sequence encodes CASSRLAGGSGELFF.

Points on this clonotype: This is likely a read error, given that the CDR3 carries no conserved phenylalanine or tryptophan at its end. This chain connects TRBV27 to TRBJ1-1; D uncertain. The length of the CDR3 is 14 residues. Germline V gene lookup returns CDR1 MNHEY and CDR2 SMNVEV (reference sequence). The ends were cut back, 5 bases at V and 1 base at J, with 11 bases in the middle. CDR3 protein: CASSLRRENTEAFS. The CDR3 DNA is TGTGCCAGCAGTCTTCGTCGGGAGAACACTGAAGCTTTCTCT.

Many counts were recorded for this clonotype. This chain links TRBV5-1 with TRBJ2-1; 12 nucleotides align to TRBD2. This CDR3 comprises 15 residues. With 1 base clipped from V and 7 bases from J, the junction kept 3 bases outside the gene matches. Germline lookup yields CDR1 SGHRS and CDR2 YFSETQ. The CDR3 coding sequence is TGCGCCAGCAGCTTGACACTAGCGGGAGGTAATGAGCAGTTCTTC. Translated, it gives CASSLTLAGGNEQFF.

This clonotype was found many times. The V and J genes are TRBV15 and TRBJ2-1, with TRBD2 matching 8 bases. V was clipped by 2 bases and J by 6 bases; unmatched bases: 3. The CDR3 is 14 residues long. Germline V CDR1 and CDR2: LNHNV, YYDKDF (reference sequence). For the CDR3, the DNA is TGTGCCACCAGCAGACGGGAGGGGGTCAATGAGCAGTTCTTC. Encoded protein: CATSRREGVNEQFF.

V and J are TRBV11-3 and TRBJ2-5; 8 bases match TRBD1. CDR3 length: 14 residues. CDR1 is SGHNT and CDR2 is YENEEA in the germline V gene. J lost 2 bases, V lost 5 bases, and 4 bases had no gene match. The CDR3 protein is CASSHGQGQETQYF. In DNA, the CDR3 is TGTGCCAGCAGCCATGGACAGGGACAAGAGACCCAGTACTTC.

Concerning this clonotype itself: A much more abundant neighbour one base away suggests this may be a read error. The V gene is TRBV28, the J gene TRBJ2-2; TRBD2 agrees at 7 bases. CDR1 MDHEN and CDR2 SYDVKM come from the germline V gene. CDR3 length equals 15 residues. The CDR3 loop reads CASSLVRGNTGELLF. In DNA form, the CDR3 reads TGTGCCAGCAGTTTAGTGCGGGGGAACACCGGGGAGCTGCTTTTT.

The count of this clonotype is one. The CDR3 here is CSARRAGGANNSPLHF. As DNA, the CDR3 is TGCAGTGCTAGACGGGCAGGGGGCGCGAATAATTCACCCCTCCACTTT. The chain uses TRBV20-1 and TRBJ1-6; the match to TRBD1 covers 8 bases. From germline, CDR1 is DFQATT and CDR2 SNEGSKA (reference sequence). The CDR3 length is 16 residues. The V segment lost 2 bases and the J segment 5 bases; nucleotides outside the gene matches: 8.

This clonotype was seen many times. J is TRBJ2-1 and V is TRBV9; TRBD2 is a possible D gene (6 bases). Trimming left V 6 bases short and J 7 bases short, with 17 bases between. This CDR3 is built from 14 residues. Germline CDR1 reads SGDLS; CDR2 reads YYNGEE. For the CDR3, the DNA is TGTGCCAGCAACGACGGGAGTTTTAGGAATGAGCAGTTCTTC. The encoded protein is CASNDGSFRNEQFF.

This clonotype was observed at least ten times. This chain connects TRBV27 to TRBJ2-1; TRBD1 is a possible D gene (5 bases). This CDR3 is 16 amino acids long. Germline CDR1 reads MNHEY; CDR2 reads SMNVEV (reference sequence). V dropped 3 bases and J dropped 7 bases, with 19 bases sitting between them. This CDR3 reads CASSLGHQGLFNEQFF. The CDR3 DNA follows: TGTGCCAGCAGTTTGGGGCATCAAGGGCTTTTTAATGAGCAGTTCTTC.

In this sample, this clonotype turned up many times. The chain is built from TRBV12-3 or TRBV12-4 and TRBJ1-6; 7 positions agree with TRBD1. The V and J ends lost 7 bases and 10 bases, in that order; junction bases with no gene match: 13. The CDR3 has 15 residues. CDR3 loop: CASKLTGSRESPLHF. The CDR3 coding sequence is TGTGCCAGCAAATTGACAGGGAGTAGGGAATCACCCCTCCACTTT.

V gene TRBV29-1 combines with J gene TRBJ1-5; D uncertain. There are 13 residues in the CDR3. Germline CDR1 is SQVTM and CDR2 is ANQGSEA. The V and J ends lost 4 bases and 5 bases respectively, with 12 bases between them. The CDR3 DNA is TGCAGCGTTGCAGTGGGGAGGGATCAGCCCCAGCATTTT. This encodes CSVAVGRDQPQHF. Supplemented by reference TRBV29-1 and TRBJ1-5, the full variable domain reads SAVISQKPSRDICQRGTSLTIQCQVDSQVTMMFWYRQQPGQSLTLIATANQGSEATYESGFVIDKFPISRPNLTFSTLTVSNMSPEDSSIYLCSVAVGRDQPQHFGDGTRLSIL.

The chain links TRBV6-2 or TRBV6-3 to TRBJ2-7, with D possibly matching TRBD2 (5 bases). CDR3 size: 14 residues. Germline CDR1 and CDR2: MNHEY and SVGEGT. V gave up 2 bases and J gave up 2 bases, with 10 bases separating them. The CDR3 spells CASSYAPGTYEQYF. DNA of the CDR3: TGTGCCAGCAGTTACGCCCCGGGAACCTACGAGCAGTACTTC.

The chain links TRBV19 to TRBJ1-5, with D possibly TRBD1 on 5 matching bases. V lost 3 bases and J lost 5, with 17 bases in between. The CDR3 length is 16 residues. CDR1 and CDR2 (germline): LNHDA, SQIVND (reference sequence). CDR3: CASSIDQAGLYQPQHF. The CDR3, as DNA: TGTGCCAGTAGTATCGATCAGGCAGGGCTGTATCAGCCCCAGCATTTT.

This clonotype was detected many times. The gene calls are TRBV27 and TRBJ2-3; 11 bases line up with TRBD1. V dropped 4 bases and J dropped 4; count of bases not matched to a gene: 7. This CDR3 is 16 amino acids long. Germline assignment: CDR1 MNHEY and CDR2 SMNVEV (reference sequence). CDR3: CASSSQGTGGPDTQYF. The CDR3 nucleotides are TGTGCCAGCAGTTCCCAAGGGACAGGGGGACCAGATACGCAGTATTTT.

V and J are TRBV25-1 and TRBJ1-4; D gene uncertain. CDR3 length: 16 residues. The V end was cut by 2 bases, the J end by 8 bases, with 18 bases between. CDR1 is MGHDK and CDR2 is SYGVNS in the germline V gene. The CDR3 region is CASSEDLGGIREKLFF. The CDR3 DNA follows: TGTGCCAGCAGTGAAGACCTTGGAGGGATCCGGGAAAAACTGTTTTTT.

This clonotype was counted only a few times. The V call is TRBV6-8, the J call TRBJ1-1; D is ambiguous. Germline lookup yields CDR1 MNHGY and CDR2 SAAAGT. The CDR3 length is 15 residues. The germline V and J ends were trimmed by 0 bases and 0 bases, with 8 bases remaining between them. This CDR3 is CASSYSWVMNTEAFF. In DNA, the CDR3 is TGTGCCAGCAGTTACTCTTGGGTCATGAACACTGAAGCTTTCTTT.

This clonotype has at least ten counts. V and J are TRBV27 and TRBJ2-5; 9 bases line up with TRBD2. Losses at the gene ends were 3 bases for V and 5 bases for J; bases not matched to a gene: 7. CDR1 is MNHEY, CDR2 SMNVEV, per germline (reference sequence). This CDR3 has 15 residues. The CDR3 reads CASSLRSTSGETQYF. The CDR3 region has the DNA TGTGCCAGCAGTTTGAGGTCAACTAGCGGGGAGACCCAGTACTTC.

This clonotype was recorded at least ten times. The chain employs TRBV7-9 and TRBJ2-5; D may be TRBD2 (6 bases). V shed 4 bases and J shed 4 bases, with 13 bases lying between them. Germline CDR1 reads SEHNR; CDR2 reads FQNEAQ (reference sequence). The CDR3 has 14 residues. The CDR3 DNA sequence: TGTGCCAGCAGCTCGCGGGGACGGGGAGAGACCCAGTACTTC. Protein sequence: CASSSRGRGETQYF.

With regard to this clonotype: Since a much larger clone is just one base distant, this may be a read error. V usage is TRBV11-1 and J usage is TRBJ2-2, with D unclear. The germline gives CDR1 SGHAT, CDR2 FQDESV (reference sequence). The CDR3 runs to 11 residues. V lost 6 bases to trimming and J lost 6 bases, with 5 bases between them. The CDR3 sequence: CASRWAGELFF. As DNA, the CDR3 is TGTGCCAGCAGGTGGGCCGGGGAGCTGTTTTTT. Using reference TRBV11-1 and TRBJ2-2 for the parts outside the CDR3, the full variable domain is EAEVAQSPRYKITEKSQAVAFWCDPISGHATLYWYRQILGQGPELLVQFQDESVVDDSQLPKDRFSAERLKGVDSTLKIQPAELGDSAMYLCASRWAGELFFGEGSRLTVL.

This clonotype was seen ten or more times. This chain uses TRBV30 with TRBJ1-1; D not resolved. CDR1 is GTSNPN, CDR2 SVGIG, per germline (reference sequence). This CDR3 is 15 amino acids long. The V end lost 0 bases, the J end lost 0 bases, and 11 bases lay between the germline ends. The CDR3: CAWSVYPAMNTEAFF. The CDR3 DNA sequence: TGTGCCTGGAGTGTATACCCGGCGATGAACACTGAAGCTTTCTTT.

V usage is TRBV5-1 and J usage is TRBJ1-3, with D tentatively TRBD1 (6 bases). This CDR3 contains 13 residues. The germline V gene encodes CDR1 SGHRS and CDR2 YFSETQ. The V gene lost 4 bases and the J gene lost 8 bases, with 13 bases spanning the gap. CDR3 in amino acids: CASSPQGVDTIYF. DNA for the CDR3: TGCGCCAGCAGCCCACAGGGTGTCGACACCATATATTTT. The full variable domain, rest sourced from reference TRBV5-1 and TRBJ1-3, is KAGVTQTPRYLIKTRGQQVTLSCSPISGHRSVSWYQQTPGQGLQFLFEYFSETQRNKGNFPGRFSGRQFSNSRSEMNVSTLELGDSALYLCASSPQGVDTIYFGEGSWLTVV.

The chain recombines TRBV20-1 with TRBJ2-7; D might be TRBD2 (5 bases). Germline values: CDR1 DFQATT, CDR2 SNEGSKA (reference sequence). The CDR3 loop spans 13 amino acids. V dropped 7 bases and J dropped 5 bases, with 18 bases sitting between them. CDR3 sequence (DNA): TGCAGTGTCCTACCGGCAGTCGGGGACGAGCAGTACTTC. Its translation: CSVLPAVGDEQYF.

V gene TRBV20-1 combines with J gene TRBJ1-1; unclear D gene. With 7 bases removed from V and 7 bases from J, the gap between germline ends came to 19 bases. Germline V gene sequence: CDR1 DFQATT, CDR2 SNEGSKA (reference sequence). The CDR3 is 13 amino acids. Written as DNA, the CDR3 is TGCAGTGTGCCCTACAGAGGTGAATATGAAGCTTTCTTT. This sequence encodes CSVPYRGEYEAFF.